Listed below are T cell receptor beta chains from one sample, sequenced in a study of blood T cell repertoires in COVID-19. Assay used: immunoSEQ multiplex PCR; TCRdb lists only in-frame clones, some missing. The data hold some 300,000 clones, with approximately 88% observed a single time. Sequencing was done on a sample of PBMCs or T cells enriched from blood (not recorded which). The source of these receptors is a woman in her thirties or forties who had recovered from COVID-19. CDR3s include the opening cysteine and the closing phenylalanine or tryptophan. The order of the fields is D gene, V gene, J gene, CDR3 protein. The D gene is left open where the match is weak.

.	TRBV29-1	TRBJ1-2	CSVGDTNYGYTF
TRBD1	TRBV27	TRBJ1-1	CASRPRQGISTEAFF
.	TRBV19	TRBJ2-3	CASSPPLRGYPGDTQYF
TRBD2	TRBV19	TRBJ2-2	CASRSRAGGLTGELFF
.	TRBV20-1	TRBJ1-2	CSAAGLYGYTF
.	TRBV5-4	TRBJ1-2	CASSLNSYGYTF
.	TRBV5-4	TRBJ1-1	CASSLDGPNTEAFF
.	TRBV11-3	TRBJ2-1	CASSSGGIPYNEQFF
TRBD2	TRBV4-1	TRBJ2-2	CASSQVGLAGEYGTGELFF
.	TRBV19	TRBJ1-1	CASSPWIRRMNTEAFF
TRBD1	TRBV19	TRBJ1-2	CASSEGQHYGYTF
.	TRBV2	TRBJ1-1	CASSLQGPTEAFF
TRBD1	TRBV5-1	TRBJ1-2	CASSLDGTGGFNYGYTF
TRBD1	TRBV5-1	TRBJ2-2	CASSYQGAATGELFF
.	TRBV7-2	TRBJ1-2	CASSLIRVKYGYTF
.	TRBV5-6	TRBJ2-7	CASSWGPGLTYEQYF
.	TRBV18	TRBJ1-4	CASASSGVSNEKLFF
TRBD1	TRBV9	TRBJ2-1	CASSVEGDRGRAEFF
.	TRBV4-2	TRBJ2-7	CASSQHTGVDEQYF
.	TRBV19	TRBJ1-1	CASSIRGLAEAFF
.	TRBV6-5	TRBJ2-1	CASQPGLGNYNEQFF
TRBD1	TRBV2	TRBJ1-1	CASSDLGDRPGTEAFF
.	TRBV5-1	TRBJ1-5	CASSLGGRNQPQHF
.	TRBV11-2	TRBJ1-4	CASAPGASFEKLFF
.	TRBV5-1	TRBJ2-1	CASSLLGRRNEQFF
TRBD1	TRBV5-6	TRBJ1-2	CASSLGYDREVHYGYTF
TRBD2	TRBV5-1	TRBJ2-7	CASSLGPSGNEQYF
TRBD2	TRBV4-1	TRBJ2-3	CASSSPHSGSPDTQYF
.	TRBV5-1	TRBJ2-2	CASSVLQVSTGELFF
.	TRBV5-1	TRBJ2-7	CASSFADREQYF
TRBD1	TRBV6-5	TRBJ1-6	CASSYEGQGFSPLHF
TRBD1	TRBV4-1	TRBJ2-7	CASSQGTGFYYEQYF
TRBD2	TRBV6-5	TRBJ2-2	CASRMREKSGELFF
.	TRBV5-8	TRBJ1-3	CASSLSSGNTIYF
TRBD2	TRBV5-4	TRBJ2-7	CASSSWLAGGEQYF
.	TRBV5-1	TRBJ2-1	CASSPGGGGYNEQFF
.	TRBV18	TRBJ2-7	CASSKDSYEQYF
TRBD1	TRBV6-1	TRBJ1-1	CASSERDRGNTEAFF
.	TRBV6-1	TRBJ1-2	CASSEGGGIHYGYTF
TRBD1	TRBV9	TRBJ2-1	CASSVTGQFYNEQFF
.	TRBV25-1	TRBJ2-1	CASSGQVSSYNEQFF
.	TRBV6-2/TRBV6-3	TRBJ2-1	CASSHIRPDRTLYNEQFF
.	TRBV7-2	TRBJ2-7	CASSFGLPPTWEQYF
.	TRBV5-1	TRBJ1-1	CASSLQPNTEAFF
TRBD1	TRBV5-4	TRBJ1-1	CASSRTGDTEAFF
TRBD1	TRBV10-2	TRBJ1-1	CASTDRGYDTEAFF
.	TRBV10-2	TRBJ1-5	CASSEGGGNQPQHF
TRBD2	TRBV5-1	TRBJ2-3	CASSSGWSGGATDTQYF
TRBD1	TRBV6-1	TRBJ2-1	CASSEGQGSYNEQFF
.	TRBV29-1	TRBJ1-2	CSVGSGANYGYTF
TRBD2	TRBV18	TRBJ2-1	CASSLSIAGEGANEQFF
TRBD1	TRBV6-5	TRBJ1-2	CASKLTGGVGYTF
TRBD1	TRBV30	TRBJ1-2	CAWSSGTVYGYTF
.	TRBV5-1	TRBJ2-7	CASSSGGLEQYF
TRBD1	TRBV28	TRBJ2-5	CASSRIGTGGKETQYF
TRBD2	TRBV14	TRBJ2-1	CASSPNSGVEQFF
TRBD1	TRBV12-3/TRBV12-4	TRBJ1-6	CASRDRPGPLHF
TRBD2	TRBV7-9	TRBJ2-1	CASSPAGTTNNEQFF
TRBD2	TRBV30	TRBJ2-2	CAWSVPGGLAGELFF